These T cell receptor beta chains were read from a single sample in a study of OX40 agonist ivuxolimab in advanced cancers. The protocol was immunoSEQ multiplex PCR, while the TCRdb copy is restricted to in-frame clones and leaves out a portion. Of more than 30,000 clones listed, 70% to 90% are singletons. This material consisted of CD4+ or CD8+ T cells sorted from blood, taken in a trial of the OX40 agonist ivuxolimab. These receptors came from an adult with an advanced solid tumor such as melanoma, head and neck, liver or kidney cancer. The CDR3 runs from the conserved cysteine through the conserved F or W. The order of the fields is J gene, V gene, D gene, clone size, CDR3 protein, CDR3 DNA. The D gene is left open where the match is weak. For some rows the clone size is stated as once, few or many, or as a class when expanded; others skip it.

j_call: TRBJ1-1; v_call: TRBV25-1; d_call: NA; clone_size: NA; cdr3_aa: CASSEQGFKTFF; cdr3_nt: TGTGCCAGCAGTGAACAGGGATTTAAAACTTTCTTT
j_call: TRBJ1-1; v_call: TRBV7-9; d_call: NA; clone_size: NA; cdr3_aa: CASSLTTGLNTEAFF; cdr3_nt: TGTGCCAGCAGCTTAACCACAGGGCTGAACACTGAAGCTTTCTTT
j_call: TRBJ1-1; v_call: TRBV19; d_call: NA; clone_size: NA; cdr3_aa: CASSIQGVSAAFF; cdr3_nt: TGTGCCAGTAGTATACAGGGTGTCTCTGCAGCTTTCTTT
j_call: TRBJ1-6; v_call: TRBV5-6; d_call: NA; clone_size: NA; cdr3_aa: CASSVGLNSPLHF; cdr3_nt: TGTGCCAGCAGCGTAGGGTTGAATTCACCCCTCCACTTT
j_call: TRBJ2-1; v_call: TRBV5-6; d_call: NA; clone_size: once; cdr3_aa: CASSRRQGTYNEQFF; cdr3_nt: TGTGCCAGCAGCCGGAGGCAGGGTACCTACAATGAGCAGTTCTTC
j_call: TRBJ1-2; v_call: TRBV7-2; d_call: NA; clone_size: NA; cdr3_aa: CASSLVGQGPPGYTF; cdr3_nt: TGTGCCAGCAGCTTGGTGGGGCAGGGCCCTCCTGGCTACACCTTC
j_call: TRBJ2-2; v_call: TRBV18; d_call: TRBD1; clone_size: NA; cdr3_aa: CASSPGTGGTGELFF; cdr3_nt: TGTGCCAGCTCACCGGGGACAGGGGGCACCGGGGAGCTGTTTTTT
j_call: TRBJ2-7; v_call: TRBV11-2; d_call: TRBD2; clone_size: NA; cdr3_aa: CASSPVGGGPFYEQYF; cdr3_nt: TGTGCCAGCAGCCCCGTCGGCGGGGGACCCTTCTACGAGCAGTACTTC
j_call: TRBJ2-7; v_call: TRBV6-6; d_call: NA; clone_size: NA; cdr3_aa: CASSQTRGSFLQYF; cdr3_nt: TGTGCCAGCAGCCAGACAAGGGGCAGTTTTTTGCAGTACTTC
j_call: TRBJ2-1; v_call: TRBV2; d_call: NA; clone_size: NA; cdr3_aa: CASSVETPITFF; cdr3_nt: TGTGCCAGCAGTGTTGAGACCCCAATCACGTTCTTC
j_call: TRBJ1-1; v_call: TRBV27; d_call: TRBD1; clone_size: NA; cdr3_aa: CASTATGGGTEAFF; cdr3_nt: TGTGCCAGCACCGCGACAGGGGGCGGCACTGAAGCTTTCTTT
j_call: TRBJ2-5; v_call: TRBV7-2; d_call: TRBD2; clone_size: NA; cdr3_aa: CASSRTSGGASLGTQYF; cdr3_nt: TGTGCCAGCAGCCGGACTAGCGGGGGGGCCAGCCTGGGGACCCAGTACTTC
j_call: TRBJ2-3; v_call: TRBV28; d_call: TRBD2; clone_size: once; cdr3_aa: CASSSIGRGTDTQYF; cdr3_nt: TGTGCCAGCAGTTCAATAGGGAGGGGCACAGATACGCAGTATTTT
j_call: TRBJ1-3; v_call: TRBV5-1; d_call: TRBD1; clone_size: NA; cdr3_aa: CASSFGTGGNTIYF; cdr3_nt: TGCGCCAGCAGCTTCGGGACAGGGGGAAACACCATATATTTT
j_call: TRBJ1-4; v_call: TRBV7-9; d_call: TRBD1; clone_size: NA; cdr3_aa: CASSLETGFNEKLFF; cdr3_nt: TGTGCCAGCAGCCTAGAGACAGGGTTTAATGAAAAACTGTTTTTT
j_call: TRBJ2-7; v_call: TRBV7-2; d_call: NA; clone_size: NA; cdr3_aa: CASSLEGLSREQYF; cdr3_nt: TGTGCCAGCAGCTTAGAAGGGTTAAGCCGCGAGCAGTACTTC
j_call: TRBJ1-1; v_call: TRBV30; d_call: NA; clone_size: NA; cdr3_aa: CAWSKGWAAGEAAEAFF; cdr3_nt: TGTGCCTGGAGTAAGGGTTGGGCAGCCGGAGAGGCCGCTGAGGCTTTCTTT
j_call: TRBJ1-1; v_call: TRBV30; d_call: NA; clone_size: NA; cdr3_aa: CAWSVFRASGEAFF; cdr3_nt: TGTGCCTGGAGTGTATTTAGGGCCTCTGGTGAAGCTTTCTTT
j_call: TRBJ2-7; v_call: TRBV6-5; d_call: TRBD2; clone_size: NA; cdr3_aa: CASSSGLAGYEQYF; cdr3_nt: TGTGCCAGCAGTTCCGGACTAGCGGGGTACGAGCAGTACTTC
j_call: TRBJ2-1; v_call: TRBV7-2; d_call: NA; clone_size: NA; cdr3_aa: CASRRSSYNEQFF; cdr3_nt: TGTGCCAGCAGGCGTAGCTCCTACAATGAGCAGTTCTTC
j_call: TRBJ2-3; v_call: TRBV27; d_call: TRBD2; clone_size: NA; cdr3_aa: CARGTSGEDTQYF; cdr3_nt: TGTGCCAGAGGGACTAGCGGGGAGGATACGCAGTATTTT
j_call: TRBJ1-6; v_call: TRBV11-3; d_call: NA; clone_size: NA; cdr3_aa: CASSLLTGNSPLHF; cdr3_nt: TGTGCCAGCAGCTTATTGACTGGTAATTCACCCCTCCACTTT
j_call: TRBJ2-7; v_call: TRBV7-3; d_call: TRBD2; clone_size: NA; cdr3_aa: CASSLSLAGNEQYF; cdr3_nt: TGTGCCAGCAGCTTAAGCCTAGCGGGGAACGAGCAGTACTTC
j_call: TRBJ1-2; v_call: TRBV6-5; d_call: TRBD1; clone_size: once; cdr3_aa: CASSWTGRSNYGYTF; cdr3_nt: TGTGCCAGCAGTTGGACAGGGCGTTCTAACTATGGCTACACCTTC